The entry below gives a single T cell receptor beta chain sequence along with its context. A junction boundary mismatches the germline segment, possibly from a read error. RNA was extracted from bulk tissue without any cell sorting. Newly diagnosed lung cancer patients had thoracic surgery in China, August–late 2014, without prior chemotherapy. The data are from a study of tumor and adjacent non-tumor tissue in lung cancer. A modified ARM-PCR protocol with three rounds of nested PCR amplified TCRbeta. In TCRdb, the multiplex PCR reads were re-called with MiXCR into one record per CDR3 protein. The sample includes around 120,000 distinct CDR3 sequences, roughly 64% of them seen just once. The CDR3 loop spans 14 amino acids. Germline V lookup: CDR1 WSHSY, CDR2 SAAADI.

This receptor was taken from a man aged 25-45 years with non-small cell lung cancer. The source material was lung tumor tissue. The chain uses TRBV10-2 and TRBJ1-5; 8 nucleotides line up with TRBD1. The CDR3 sequence is CASSAGGTGQLQHF. CDR3 coding DNA: TGCGCCAGCAGTGCAGGGGGCACGGGACAGCTCCAGCATTTT.